A selection of T cell receptor beta chains follows, all from one sample in a study of early T cells in non-severe SARS-CoV-2 infection. MiXCR was run by TCRdb on the 5' RACE reads, yielding one entry per CDR3 protein. The sample records about 76,000 distinct CDR3 sequences, roughly 16% being singletons. Sequencing was performed on whole blood. The receptors come from an adult who was a healthcare worker with PCR-confirmed SARS-CoV-2 infection or an uninfected control (not recorded which). Both conserved end residues are part of each CDR3. The D gene is left open where the match is weak. Expanded clones are given a class, and other clones once, few, many or no size at all.

d_gene,v_gene,j_gene,abundance,CDR3nt,CDR3aa
-,TRBV12-3/TRBV12-4,TRBJ2-1,many,TGTGCCAGCAGTTTTGGCAGGGTAGGGGAGCAGTTCTTC,CASSFGRVGEQFF
-,TRBV28,TRBJ2-1,-,TGTGCCAGCAGTTTGACAACAGGCCCATACAATGAGCAGTTCTTC,CASSLTTGPYNEQFF
TRBD2,TRBV9,TRBJ2-1,-,TGTGCCAGCAGTTGGACCGGGACTAGCGGGATGAGTGAGCAGTTCTTC,CASSWTGTSGMSEQFF
-,TRBV7-2,TRBJ2-3,-,TGTGCCAGCAGCTGGTGGCCTAGCACAGATACGCAGTATTTT,CASSWWPSTDTQYF
-,TRBV13,TRBJ1-6,-,TGTGCCTGCAGCTTAGGGGGGACCCACAATTCACCCCTCCACTTT,CACSLGGTHNSPLHF
-,TRBV4-1,TRBJ2-1,-,TGCGCCAGCAGCCAAGATCACGATGTGCCGGCAGGCCCCAGGAATGAGCAGTTCTTC,CASSQDHDVPAGPRNEQFF
TRBD1,TRBV20-1,TRBJ1-4,-,TGCAGTGGCCTACAGGGGGCGACTAATGAAAAACTGTTTTTT,CSGLQGATNEKLFF
TRBD2,TRBV12-3/TRBV12-4,TRBJ2-5,once,TGTGCCAGCAGTTCAGTTGCGGGGGGGAAAGAGACCCAGTACTTC,CASSSVAGGKETQYF
TRBD1,TRBV29-1,TRBJ2-7,-,TGCAGCGCCGGGACAGGGCTTACCTACGAGCAGTACTTC,CSAGTGLTYEQYF
TRBD1,TRBV29-1,TRBJ2-5,-,TGCAGCGTTTACTTGGGACAGTCAGAGACCCAGTACTTC,CSVYLGQSETQYF
-,TRBV5-1,TRBJ2-3,-,TGCGCCAGCAGCTTTGATTCTAGCCGCACAGATACGCAGTATTTT,CASSFDSSRTDTQYF
TRBD2,TRBV7-8,TRBJ2-1,many,TGTGCCAGCAGCTTAGCTAGCGGGAGATACAATGAGCAGTTCTTC,CASSLASGRYNEQFF
-,TRBV30,TRBJ2-2,-,TGTGCCTGGACAAGAGACACCGGGGAGCTGTTTTTT,CAWTRDTGELFF
-,TRBV9,TRBJ1-1,many,TGTGCCAACACCCGTAGTCAGGAAAACACTGAAGCTTTCTTT,CANTRSQENTEAFF
-,TRBV19,TRBJ2-5,many,TGTGCCAGTTCTCCCGGGGACAACGAGATCGAGACCCAGTACTTC,CASSPGDNEIETQYF
-,TRBV7-6,TRBJ2-5,few,TGTGCCAGCAGCTTAGGGCGGATCCAAGAGACCCAGTACTTC,CASSLGRIQETQYF
TRBD2,TRBV4-3,TRBJ2-3,-,TGCGCCAGCAGCCTAGATCCCGGGACTAGGGGTGCAGATACGCAGTATTTT,CASSLDPGTRGADTQYF
-,TRBV12-3/TRBV12-4,TRBJ2-2,few,TGTGCCAGCAGTTTTGGGACATCCGTGAGTCACACCGGGGAGCTGTTTTTT,CASSFGTSVSHTGELFF
-,TRBV7-8,TRBJ2-7,-,TGTGCCAGCAGCTTAGATTACCAGGGCTACTCCGAGCAGTACTTC,CASSLDYQGYSEQYF
-,TRBV7-9,TRBJ2-2,-,TGTGCCAGCAGCTCGGCGGGCGGGGAGCTGTTTTTT,CASSSAGGELFF
-,TRBV5-4,TRBJ2-1,-,TGTGCCAGCAGCTTGGAGCGTCGGGAGAATGAGCAGTTCTTC,CASSLERRENEQFF
TRBD1,TRBV28,TRBJ1-5,-,TGTGCCAGCAGTCCCGACAGGGACGGACAGCCCCAGCATTTT,CASSPDRDGQPQHF
TRBD2,TRBV28,TRBJ2-1,-,TGTGCCAGCAGTTTACTAGCGGATTCCTACAATGAGCAGTTCTTC,CASSLLADSYNEQFF
TRBD2,TRBV4-3,TRBJ2-5,-,TGCGCCAGCAGCCAAGCCCGCGGACTAGCGTCCGAGACCCAGTACTTC,CASSQARGLASETQYF
TRBD2,TRBV2,TRBJ2-4,-,TGTGCCAGCACCTTCCTGGGAGGGGCCAAAAACATTCAGTACTTC,CASTFLGGAKNIQYF
-,TRBV28,TRBJ2-3,-,TGTGCCAGCAGTTTGCCGACTGGATATACGCAGTATTTT,CASSLPTGYTQYF
-,TRBV4-1,TRBJ1-1,-,TGCGCCAGCAGCCAGCCGGAGAACACTGAAGCTTTCTTT,CASSQPENTEAFF
-,TRBV11-3,TRBJ1-3,few,TGTGCCAGCAGCTTAGATCCCGGGACTGGAAACACCATATATTTT,CASSLDPGTGNTIYF
-,TRBV7-2,TRBJ1-3,few,TGTGCCAGCAGCTCCCACAGGGTCCAGAACACCATATATTTT,CASSSHRVQNTIYF
-,TRBV28,TRBJ1-1,few,TGTGCCAGCAGTCTCCCCGGGCTAAATGAAGCTTTCTTT,CASSLPGLNEAFF
-,TRBV14,TRBJ2-1,few,TGTGCCAGCAGCCAAACTCCGAGTAATGAGCAGTTCTTC,CASSQTPSNEQFF
TRBD1,TRBV6-1,TRBJ2-7,-,TGTGCCAGCAGTGAAATTCTGGGGACAGGGATCGACGAGCAGTACTTC,CASSEILGTGIDEQYF
TRBD1,TRBV7-2,TRBJ1-3,-,TGTGCCAGCAGCCCCGCGTCAGGGGGCGGAAACACCATATATTTT,CASSPASGGGNTIYF
TRBD1,TRBV29-1,TRBJ1-4,few,TGCAGCGCTCTTCCGGGACAGACTAATGAAAAACTGTTTTTT,CSALPGQTNEKLFF
-,TRBV11-2,TRBJ2-1,many,TGTGCCAGCAGCTTAGGTTGGCGCTCAAGTAGGAATGAGCAGTTCTTC,CASSLGWRSSRNEQFF
-,TRBV7-6,TRBJ2-7,-,TGTGCCAGCAGCCCGCAGGGTGACGAGCAGTACTTC,CASSPQGDEQYF
-,TRBV15,TRBJ1-3,-,TGTGCCACCAGCAGTCCGGGAGTAAGGGAAAACACCATATATTTT,CATSSPGVRENTIYF